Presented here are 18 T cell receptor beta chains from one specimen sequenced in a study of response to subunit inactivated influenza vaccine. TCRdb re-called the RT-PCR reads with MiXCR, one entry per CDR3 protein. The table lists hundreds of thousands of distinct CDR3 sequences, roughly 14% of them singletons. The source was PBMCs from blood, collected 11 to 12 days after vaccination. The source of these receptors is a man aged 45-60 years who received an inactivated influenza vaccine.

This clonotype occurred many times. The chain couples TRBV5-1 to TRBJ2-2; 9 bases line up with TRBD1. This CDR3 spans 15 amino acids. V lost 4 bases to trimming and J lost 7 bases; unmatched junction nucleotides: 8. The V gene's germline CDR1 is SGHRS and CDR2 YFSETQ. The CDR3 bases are TGCGCCAGCAGCCCCCCGGGACAGGGTATCGGGGAGCTGTTTTTT. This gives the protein CASSPPGQGIGELFF.

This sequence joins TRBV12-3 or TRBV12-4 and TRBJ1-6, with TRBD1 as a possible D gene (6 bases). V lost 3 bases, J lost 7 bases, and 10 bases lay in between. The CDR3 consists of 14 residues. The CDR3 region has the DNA TGTGCCAGCAGTTTCTCAGGGGTCAATTCACCCCTCCACTTT. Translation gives CASSFSGVNSPLHF.

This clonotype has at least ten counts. This CDR3 is CSAGLQGSGNQPQHF. The DNA of the CDR3 is TGCAGTGCTGGACTACAGGGCTCTGGCAATCAGCCCCAGCATTTT. The gene calls are TRBV20-1 and TRBJ1-5; D perhaps matches TRBD1 (6 bases). This CDR3 spans 15 amino acids. Germline assignment: CDR1 DFQATT and CDR2 SNEGSKA (reference sequence). Between the trimmed V and J ends, which lost 5 bases and 2 bases, there was a span of 16 bases.

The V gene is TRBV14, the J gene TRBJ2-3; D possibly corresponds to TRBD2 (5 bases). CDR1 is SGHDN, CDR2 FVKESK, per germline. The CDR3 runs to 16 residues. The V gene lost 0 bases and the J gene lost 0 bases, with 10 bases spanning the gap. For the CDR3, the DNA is TGTGCCAGCAGCCAAGATTGGTGGACTAGCACAGATACGCAGTATTTT. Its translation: CASSQDWWTSTDTQYF.

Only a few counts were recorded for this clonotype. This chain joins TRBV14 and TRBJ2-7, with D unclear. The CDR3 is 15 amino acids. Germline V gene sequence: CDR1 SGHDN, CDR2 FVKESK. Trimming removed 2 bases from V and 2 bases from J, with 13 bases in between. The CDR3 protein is CASSQSWVTTYEQYF. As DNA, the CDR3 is TGTGCCAGCAGCCAATCATGGGTGACGACCTACGAGCAGTACTTC.

CDR3 sequence: CASSDGPGGVTF. The CDR3 DNA reads as TGTGCCAGCAGTGACGGACCGGGCGGTGTTACCTTC. V is TRBV6-2 or TRBV6-3 and J is TRBJ1-2; D is unresolved. Germline V gene data show CDR1 as MNHEY and CDR2 as SVGEGT. The CDR3 sequence is 12 residues long. Trimming pared 5 bases from V and 14 bases from J, leaving 18 bases between.

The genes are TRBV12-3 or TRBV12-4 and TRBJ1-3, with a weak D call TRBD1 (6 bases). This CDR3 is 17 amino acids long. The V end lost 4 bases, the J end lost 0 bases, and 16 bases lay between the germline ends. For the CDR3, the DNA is TGTGCCAGCAGTTCCCCACTTGGGACAATCTCTGGAAACACCATATATTTT. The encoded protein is CASSSPLGTISGNTIYF.

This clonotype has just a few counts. The CDR3 spells CASSLVEGGSFSYEQYF. In DNA form, the CDR3 reads TGCGCCAGCAGCTTGGTCGAGGGGGGCTCCTTCTCCTACGAGCAGTACTTC. V is TRBV5-1 and J is TRBJ2-7, with D perhaps being TRBD1 or TRBD2 (6 bases each). Germline CDR1 and CDR2: SGHRS and YFSETQ. The V end was cut by 0 bases, the J end by 0 bases, with 16 bases between. There are 17 residues in the CDR3. The full variable domain, in which reference TRBV5-1 and TRBJ2-7 provide the parts outside the CDR3, is KAGVTQTPRYLIKTRGQQVTLSCSPISGHRSVSWYQQTPGQGLQFLFEYFSETQRNKGNFPGRFSGRQFSNSRSEMNVSTLELGDSALYLCASSLVEGGSFSYEQYFGPGTRLTVT.

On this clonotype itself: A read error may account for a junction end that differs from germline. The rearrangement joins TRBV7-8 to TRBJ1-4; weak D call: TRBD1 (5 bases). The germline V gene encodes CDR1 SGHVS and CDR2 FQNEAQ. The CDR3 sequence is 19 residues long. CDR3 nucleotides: TGCGCCAGCAGCTTAGACGCTATTCCCAACCCGGGACCGAAGGAAAAACTGTTTTTT. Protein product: CASSLDAIPNPGPKEKLFF.

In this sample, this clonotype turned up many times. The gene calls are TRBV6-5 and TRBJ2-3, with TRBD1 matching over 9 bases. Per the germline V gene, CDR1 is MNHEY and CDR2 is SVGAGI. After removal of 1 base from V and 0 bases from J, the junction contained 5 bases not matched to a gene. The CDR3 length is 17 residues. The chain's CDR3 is CASSYLLGTGSTDTQYF. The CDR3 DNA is TGTGCCAGCAGTTACTTGTTAGGGACAGGGAGCACAGATACGCAGTATTTT.

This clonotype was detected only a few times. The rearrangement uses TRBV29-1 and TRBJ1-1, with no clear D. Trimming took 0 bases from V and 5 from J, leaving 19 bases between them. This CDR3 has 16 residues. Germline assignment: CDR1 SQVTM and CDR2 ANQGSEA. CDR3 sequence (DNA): TGCAGCGTTGAAGAGGGGAGCTTCCCCCCGGGGACTGAAGCTTTCTTT. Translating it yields CSVEEGSFPPGTEAFF. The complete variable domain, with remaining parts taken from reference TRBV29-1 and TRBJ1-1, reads SAVISQKPSRDICQRGTSLTIQCQVDSQVTMMFWYRQQPGQSLTLIATANQGSEATYESGFVIDKFPISRPNLTFSTLTVSNMSPEDSSIYLCSVEEGSFPPGTEAFFGQGTRLTVV.

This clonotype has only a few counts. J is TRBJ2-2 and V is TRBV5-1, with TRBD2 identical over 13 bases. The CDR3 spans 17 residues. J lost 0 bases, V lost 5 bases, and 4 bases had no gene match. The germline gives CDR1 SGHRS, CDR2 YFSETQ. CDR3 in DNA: TGCGCCAGCAGACCGACTAGCGGGGGGACGAACACCGGGGAGCTGTTTTTT. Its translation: CASRPTSGGTNTGELFF.

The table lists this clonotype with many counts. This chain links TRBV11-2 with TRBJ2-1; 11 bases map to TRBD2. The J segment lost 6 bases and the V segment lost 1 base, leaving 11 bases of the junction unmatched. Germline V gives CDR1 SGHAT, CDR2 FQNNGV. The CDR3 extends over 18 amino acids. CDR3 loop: CASSLGVIAGGPRNEQFF. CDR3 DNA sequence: TGTGCCAGCAGCTTAGGGGTCATAGCGGGGGGGCCCCGCAATGAGCAGTTCTTC.

Here the CDR3 reads CASSPPGQGTEAFF. In DNA, the CDR3 is TGTGCCAGCTCGCCTCCGGGACAGGGCACTGAAGCTTTCTTT. The chain recombines TRBV18 with TRBJ1-1; 9 bases map to TRBD1. The V gene's germline CDR1 is KGHSH and CDR2 LQKENI. The CDR3 covers 14 residues. The V gene end was trimmed by 6 bases and the J gene end by 4 bases; junction bases not matched to a gene: 6.

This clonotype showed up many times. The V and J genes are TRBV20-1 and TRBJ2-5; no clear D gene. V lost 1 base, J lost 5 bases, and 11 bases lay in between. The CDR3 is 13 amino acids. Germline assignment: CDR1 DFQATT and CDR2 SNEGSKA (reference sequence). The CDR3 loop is CSARGHLGETQYF. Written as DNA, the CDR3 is TGCAGTGCTAGAGGTCACCTAGGGGAGACCCAGTACTTC.

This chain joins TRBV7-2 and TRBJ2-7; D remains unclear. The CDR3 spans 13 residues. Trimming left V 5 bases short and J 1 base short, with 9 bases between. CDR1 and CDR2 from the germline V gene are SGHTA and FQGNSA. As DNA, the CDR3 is TGTGCCAGCAGCACCCGACCGTCCTACGAGCAGTACTTC. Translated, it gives CASSTRPSYEQYF. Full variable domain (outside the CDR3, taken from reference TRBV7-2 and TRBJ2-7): GAGVSQSPSNKVTEKGKDVELRCDPISGHTALYWYRQSLGQGLEFLIYFQGNSAPDKSGLPSDRFSAERTGGSVSTLTIQRTQQEDSAVYLCASSTRPSYEQYFGPGTRLTVT.

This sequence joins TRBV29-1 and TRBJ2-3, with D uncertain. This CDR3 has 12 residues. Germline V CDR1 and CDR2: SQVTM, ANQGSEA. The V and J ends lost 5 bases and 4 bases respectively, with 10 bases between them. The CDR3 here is CSVMGLADTQYF. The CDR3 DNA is TGCAGCGTTATGGGGTTGGCAGATACGCAGTATTTT.

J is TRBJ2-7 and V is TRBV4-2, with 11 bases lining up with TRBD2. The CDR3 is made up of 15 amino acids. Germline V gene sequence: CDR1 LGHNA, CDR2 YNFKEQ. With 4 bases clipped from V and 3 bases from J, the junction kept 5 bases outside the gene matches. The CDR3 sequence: CASSRLAGGDYEQYF. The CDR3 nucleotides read TGTGCCAGCAGCCGGCTAGCGGGGGGCGACTACGAGCAGTACTTC.